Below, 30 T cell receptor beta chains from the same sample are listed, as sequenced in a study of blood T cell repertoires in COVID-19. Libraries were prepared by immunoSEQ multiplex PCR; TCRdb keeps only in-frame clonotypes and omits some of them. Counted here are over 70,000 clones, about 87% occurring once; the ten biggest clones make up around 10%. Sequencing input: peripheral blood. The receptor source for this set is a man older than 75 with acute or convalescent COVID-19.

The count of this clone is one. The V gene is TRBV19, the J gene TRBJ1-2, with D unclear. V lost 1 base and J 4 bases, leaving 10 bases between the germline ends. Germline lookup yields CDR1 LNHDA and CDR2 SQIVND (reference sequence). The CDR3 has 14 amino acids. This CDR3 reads CASSIGAGVYGYTF. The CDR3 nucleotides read TGTGCCAGTAGTATAGGGGCTGGTGTCTATGGCTACACCTTC.

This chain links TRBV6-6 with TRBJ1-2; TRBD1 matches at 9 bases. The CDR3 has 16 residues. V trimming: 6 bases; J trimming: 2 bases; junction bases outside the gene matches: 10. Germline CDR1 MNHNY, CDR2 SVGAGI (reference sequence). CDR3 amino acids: CASSSLGTGTNYGYTF. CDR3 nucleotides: TGTGCCAGCAGCTCCCTGGGGACAGGGACCAACTATGGCTACACCTTC.

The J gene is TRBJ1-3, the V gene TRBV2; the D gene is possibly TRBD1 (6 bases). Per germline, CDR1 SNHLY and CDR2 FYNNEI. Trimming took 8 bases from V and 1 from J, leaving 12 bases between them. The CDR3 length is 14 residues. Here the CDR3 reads CASETGQSGNTIYF. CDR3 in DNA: TGTGCCAGCGAAACAGGGCAGTCTGGAAACACCATATATTTT. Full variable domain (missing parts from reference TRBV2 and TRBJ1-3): EPEVTQTPSHQVTQMGQEVILRCVPISNHLYFYWYRQILGQKVEFLVSFYNNEISEKSEIFDDQFSVERPDGSNFTLKIRSTKLEDSAMYFCASETGQSGNTIYFGEGSWLTVV.

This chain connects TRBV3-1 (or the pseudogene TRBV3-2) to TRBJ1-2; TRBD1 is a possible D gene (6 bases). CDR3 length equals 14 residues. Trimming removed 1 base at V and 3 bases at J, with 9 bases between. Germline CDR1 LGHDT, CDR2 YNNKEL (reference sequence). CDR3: CASSQGTDYYGYTF. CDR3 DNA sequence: TGTGCCAGCAGCCAAGGGACAGACTACTATGGCTACACCTTC.

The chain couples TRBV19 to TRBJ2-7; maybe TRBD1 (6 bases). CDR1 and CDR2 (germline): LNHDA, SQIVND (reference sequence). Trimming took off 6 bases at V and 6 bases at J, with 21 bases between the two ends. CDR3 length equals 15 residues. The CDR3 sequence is CASSRGRELGGEQYF. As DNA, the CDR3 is TGTGCCAGTAGCAGGGGTAGGGAACTAGGTGGCGAGCAGTACTTC.

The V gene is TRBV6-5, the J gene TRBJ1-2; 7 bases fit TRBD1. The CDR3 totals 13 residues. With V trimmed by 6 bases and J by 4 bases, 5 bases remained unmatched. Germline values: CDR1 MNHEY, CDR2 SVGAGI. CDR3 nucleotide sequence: TGTGCCAGCAGCAATACAGGGGCCTATGGCTACACCTTC. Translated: CASSNTGAYGYTF.

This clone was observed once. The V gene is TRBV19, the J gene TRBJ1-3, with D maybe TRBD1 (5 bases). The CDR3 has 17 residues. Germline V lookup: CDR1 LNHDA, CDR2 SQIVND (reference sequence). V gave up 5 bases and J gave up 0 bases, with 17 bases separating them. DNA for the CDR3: TGTGCCAGTAGTGCGGGGCCGTGGACAATCTCTGGAAACACCATATATTTT. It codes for CASSAGPWTISGNTIYF.

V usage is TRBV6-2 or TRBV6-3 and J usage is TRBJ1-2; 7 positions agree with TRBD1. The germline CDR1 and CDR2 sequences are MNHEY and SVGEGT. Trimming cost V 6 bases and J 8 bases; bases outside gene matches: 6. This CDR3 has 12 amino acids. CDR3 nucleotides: TGTGCCAGCAGCCCGACAGGGTTGGGCTACACCTTC. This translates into CASSPTGLGYTF.

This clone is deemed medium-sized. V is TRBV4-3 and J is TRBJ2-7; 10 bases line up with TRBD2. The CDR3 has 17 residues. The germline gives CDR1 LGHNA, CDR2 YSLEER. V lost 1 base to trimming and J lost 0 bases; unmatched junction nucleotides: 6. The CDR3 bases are TGCGCCAGCAGCCAAGGTACCGCTAGCGGGGGCTCCTACGAGCAGTACTTC. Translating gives CASSQGTASGGSYEQYF.

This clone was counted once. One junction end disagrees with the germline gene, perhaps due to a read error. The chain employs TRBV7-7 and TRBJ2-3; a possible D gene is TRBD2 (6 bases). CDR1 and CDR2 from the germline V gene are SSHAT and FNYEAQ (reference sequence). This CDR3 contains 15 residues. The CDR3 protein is CASSSGLSVLDTQYF. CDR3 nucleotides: TGTGCTAGCAGTTCGGGACTGTCGGTGTTAGATACGCAGTATTTT. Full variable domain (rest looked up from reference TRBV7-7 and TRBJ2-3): GAGVSQSPRYKVTKRGQDVTLRCDPISSHATLYWYQQALGQGPEFLTYFNYEAQPDKSGLPSDRFSAERPEGSISTLTIQRTEQRDSAMYRCASSSGLSVLDTQYFGPGTRLTVL.

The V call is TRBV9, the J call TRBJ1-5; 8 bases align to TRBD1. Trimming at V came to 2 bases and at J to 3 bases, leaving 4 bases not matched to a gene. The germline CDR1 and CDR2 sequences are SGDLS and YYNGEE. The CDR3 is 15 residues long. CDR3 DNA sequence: TGTGCCAGCAGCGTCCAGGGGGCAATCAATCAGCCCCAGCATTTT. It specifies CASSVQGAINQPQHF.

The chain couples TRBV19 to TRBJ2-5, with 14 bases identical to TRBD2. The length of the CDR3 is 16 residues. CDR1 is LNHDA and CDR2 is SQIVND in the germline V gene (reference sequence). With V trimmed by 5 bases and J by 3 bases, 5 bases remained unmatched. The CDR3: CASSWTSGGREETQYF. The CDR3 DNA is TGTGCCAGTAGTTGGACTAGCGGGGGGCGAGAAGAGACCCAGTACTTC.

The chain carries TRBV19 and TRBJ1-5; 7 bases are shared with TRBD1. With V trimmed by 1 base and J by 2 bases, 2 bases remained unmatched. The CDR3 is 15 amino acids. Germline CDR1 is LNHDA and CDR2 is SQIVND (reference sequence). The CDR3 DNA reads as TGTGCCAGTAGTATAGGGCAGGGGGGCAATCAGCCCCAGCATTTT. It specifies CASSIGQGGNQPQHF.

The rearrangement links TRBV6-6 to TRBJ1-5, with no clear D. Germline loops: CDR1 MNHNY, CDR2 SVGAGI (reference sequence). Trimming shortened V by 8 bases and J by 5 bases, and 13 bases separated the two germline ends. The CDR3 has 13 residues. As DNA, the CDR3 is TGTGCCAGCGGCTCCTCACGGGATCAGCCCCAGCATTTT. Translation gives CASGSSRDQPQHF.

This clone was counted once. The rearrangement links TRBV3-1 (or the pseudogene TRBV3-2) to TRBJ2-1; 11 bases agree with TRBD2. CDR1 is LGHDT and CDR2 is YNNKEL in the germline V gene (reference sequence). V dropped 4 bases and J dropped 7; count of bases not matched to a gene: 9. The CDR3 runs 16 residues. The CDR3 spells CASSPSLAGGLNEQFF. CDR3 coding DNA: TGTGCCAGCAGCCCCTCCTTAGCGGGGGGGCTGAATGAGCAGTTCTTC.

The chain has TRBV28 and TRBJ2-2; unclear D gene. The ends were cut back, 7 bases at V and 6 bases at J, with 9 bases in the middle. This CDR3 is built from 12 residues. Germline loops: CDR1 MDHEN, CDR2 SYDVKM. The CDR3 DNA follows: TGTGCCAGCACGAGGATTTCCGGGGAGCTGTTTTTT. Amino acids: CASTRISGELFF. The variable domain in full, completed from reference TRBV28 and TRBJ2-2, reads DVKVTQSSRYLVKRTGEKVFLECVQDMDHENMFWYRQDPGLGLRLIYFSYDVKMKEKGDIPEGYSVSREKKERFSLILESASTNQTSMYLCASTRISGELFFGEGSRLTVL.

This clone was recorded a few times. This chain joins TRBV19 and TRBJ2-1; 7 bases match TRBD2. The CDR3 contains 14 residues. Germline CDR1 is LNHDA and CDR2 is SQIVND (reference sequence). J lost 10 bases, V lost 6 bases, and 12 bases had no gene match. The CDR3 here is CASRGDPGGGEQFF. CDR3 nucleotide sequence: TGTGCCAGTAGGGGGGACCCCGGGGGAGGGGAGCAGTTCTTC. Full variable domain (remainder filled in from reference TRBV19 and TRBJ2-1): DGGITQSPKYLFRKEGQNVTLSCEQNLNHDAMYWYRQDPGQGLRLIYYSQIVNDFQKGDIAEGYSVSREKKESFPLTVTSAQKNPTAFYLCASRGDPGGGEQFFGPGTRLTVL.

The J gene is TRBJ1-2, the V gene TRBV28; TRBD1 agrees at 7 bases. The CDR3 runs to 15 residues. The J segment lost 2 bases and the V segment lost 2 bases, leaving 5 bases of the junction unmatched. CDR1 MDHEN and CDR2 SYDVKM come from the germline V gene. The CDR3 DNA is TGTGCCAGCAGTTTAGGGGGACAGAAAAACTATGGCTACACCTTC. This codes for CASSLGGQKNYGYTF.

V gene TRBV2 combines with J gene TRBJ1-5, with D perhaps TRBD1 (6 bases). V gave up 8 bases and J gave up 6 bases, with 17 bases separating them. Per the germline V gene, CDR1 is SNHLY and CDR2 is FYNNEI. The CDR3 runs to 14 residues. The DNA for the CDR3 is TGTGCCAGCGGAACCGGGACACGTATTCAGCCCCAGCATTTT. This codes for CASGTGTRIQPQHF.

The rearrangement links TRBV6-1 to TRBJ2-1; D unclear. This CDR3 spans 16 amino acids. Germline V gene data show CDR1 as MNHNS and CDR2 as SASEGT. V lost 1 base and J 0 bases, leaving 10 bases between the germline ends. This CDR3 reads CASSEGAHLSYNEQFF. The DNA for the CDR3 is TGTGCCAGCAGTGAAGGGGCTCACCTCTCCTACAATGAGCAGTTCTTC.

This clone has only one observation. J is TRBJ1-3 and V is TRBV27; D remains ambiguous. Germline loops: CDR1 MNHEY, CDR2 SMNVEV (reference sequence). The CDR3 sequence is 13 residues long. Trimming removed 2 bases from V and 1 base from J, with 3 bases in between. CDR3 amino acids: CASSLQSGNTIYF. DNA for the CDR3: TGTGCCAGCAGTTTACAGTCTGGAAACACCATATATTTT.

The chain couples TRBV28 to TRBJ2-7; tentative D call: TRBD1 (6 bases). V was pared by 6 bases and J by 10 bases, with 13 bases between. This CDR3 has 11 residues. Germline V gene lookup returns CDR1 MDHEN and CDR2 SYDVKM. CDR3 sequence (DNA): TGTGCCAGCAGCGAAGACAGGAATCAGTACTTC. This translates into CASSEDRNQYF.

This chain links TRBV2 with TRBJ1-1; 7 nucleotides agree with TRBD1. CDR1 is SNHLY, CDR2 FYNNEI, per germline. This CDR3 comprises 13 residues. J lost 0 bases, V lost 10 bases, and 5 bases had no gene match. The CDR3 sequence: CATTGQMNTEAFF. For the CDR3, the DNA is TGTGCCACCACGGGACAGATGAACACTGAAGCTTTCTTT. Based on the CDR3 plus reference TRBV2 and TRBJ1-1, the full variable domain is EPEVTQTPSHQVTQMGQEVILRCVPISNHLYFYWYRQILGQKVEFLVSFYNNEISEKSEIFDDQFSVERPDGSNFTLKIRSTKLEDSAMYFCATTGQMNTEAFFGQGTRLTVV.

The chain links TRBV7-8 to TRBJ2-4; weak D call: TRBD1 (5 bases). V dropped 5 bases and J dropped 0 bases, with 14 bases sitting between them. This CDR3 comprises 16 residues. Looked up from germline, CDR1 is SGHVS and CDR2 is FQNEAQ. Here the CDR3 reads CASSPRAELAKNIQYF. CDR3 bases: TGTGCCAGCAGCCCCAGGGCAGAGCTAGCCAAAAACATTCAGTACTTC.

The CDR3 DNA sequence: TGTGCCAGCAGTTATGAGAGGGCTTTCTTT. Translated, it gives CASSYERAFF. The chain is built from TRBV28 and TRBJ1-1; D is ambiguous. Trimming took off 4 bases at V and 11 bases at J, with 8 bases between the two ends. The CDR3 consists of 10 residues. Germline CDR1 MDHEN, CDR2 SYDVKM. The entire variable domain, with the rest obtained from reference TRBV28 and TRBJ1-1, is as follows: DVKVTQSSRYLVKRTGEKVFLECVQDMDHENMFWYRQDPGLGLRLIYFSYDVKMKEKGDIPEGYSVSREKKERFSLILESASTNQTSMYLCASSYERAFFGQGTRLTVV.

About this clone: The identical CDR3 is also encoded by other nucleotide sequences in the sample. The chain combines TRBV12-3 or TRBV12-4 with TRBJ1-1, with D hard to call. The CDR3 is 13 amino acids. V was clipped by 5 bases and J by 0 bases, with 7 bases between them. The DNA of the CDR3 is TGTGCCAGCAGTCCCCAGGTGAACACTGAAGCTTTCTTT. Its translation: CASSPQVNTEAFF.

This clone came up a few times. Here the CDR3 reads CASSTQGSRYSNQPQHF. CDR3 nucleotides: TGTGCCAGTAGTACCCAGGGTTCTCGGTATAGCAATCAGCCCCAGCATTTT. The chain has TRBV19 and TRBJ1-5; D may be TRBD1 (5 bases). V lost 4 bases to trimming and J lost 0 bases, with 16 bases between them. The germline V gene encodes CDR1 LNHDA and CDR2 SQIVND (reference sequence). CDR3 length: 17 amino acids.

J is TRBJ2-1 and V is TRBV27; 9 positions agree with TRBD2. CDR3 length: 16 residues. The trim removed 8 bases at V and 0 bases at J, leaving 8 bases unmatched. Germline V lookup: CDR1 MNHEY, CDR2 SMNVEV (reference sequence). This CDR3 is CASGRVAGVSYNEQFF. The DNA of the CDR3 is TGTGCCAGCGGCAGGGTAGCGGGAGTCTCCTACAATGAGCAGTTCTTC.

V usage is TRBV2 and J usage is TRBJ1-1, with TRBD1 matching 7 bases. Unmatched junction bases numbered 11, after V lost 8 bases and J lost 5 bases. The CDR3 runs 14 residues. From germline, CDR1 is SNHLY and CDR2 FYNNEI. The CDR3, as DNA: TGTGCCAGCGGGGGAACAGGGGCGCGGACTGAAGCTTTCTTT. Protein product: CASGGTGARTEAFF.

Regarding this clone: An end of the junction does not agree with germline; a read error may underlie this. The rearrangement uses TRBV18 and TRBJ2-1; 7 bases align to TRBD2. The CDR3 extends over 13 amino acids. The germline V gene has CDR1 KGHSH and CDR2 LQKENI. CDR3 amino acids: CASSPLESGAQIF. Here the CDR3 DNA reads TGTGCCAGCTCACCACTGGAAAGCGGGGCCCAGATCTTC. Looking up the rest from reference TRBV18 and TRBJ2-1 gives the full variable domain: NAGVMQNPRHLVRRRGQEARLRCSPMKGHSHVYWYRQLPEEGLKFMVYLQKENIIDESGMPKERFSAEFPKEGPSILRIQQVVRGDSAAYFCASSPLESGAQIFGPGTRLTVL.